This entry describes one TCR beta chain. Losses at the gene ends were 1 base for V and 1 base for J; bases not matched to a gene: 6. This CDR3 comprises 18 residues. Germline CDR1 is MNHEY and CDR2 is SMNVEV (reference sequence). This specimen comes from a study of blood T cell repertoires in COVID-19. About the research overall: From T cells, B-cell-depleted T cells, or PBMCs came the material, which was cDNA or gDNA.

Grouping used clinical history reported by participants in a survey and questionnaire. Original data processing: Estimates of nucleated cell counts were drawn from the amplification of reference gene primers. Using immunoSEQ multiplex PCR, the repertoire was profiled, and TCRdb retains in-frame clones only, with some absent. That table is the source of V, J and clone size, and D and trimming were worked out from the DNA. This table has over 300,000 clones, around 87% appearing once. The material sequenced was PBMCs or T cells enriched from blood (not recorded which). The sequence came from a woman aged 25-40 years with acute COVID-19. V and J are TRBV27 and TRBJ2-3; 12 bases line up with TRBD1. CDR3 DNA: TGTGCCAGCAGTTTATTCCCCCGGGACAGGGGGCGCACAGATACGCAGTATTTT. Translation: CASSLFPRDRGRTDTQYF.